Shown below are 22 T cell receptor beta chains from a single sample sequenced in a study of blood T cell repertoires in COVID-19. Some clones are missing from TCRdb's copy, which holds only in-frame ones; the method was immunoSEQ multiplex PCR. Here the sample spans 15,000 or so clones, 85% to 90% being singletons. Sequencing input: peripheral blood. These receptors all come from a woman in her 70s in a cohort sampled during active or convalescent COVID-19.

This clone was detected a few times. J is TRBJ1-1 and V is TRBV2; 9 bases are a match to TRBD1. CDR3 length: 14 amino acids. The V segment lost 7 bases and the J segment 3 bases; nucleotides outside the gene matches: 6. Germline-derived CDR1 and CDR2 are SNHLY and FYNNEI. The DNA of the CDR3 is TGTGCCAGCAAGCTACAGGGGGCTGACACTGAAGCTTTCTTT. Protein sequence: CASKLQGADTEAFF.

This chain uses TRBV5-1 with TRBJ2-1, with TRBD1 matching over 10 bases. CDR1 is SGHRS, CDR2 YFSETQ, per germline. J gave up 6 bases and V 0 bases, and 9 bases lay outside the gene matches. The CDR3 spans 17 residues. CDR3 DNA: TGCGCCAGCAGCTTGGCCTGGGTCAGACAGGGGGCCAATGAGCAGTTCTTC. It translates to CASSLAWVRQGANEQFF.

This clone showed up just a few times. J is TRBJ2-7 and V is TRBV5-4; D gene uncertain. CDR1 is SGHNT, CDR2 YYREEE, per germline (reference sequence). The CDR3 consists of 12 residues. Trimming took 0 bases from V and 3 from J, leaving 4 bases between them. The DNA for the CDR3 is TGTGCCAGCAGCTTGGGCGTCTACGAGCAGTACTTC. It is translated as CASSLGVYEQYF.

The V and J genes are TRBV19 and TRBJ1-2, with no clear D. Germline CDR1 LNHDA, CDR2 SQIVND (reference sequence). Trimming removed 4 bases at V and 4 bases at J, with 10 bases between. The length of the CDR3 is 13 residues. CDR3 coding DNA: TGTGCCAGTAGTACCGGACTGATCTATGGCTACACCTTC. Protein sequence: CASSTGLIYGYTF. Variable domain in full (rest from reference TRBV19 and TRBJ1-2): DGGITQSPKYLFRKEGQNVTLSCEQNLNHDAMYWYRQDPGQGLRLIYYSQIVNDFQKGDIAEGYSVSREKKESFPLTVTSAQKNPTAFYLCASSTGLIYGYTFGSGTRLTVV.

This chain uses TRBV11-1 with TRBJ1-5; 7 bases map to TRBD1. Germline trimming cut 5 bases from V and 0 bases from J; bases unmatched to any gene: 7. From germline, CDR1 is SGHAT and CDR2 FQDESV (reference sequence). CDR3 length: 16 amino acids. CDR3 loop: CASSRLGTDSNQPQHF. In DNA, the CDR3 is TGTGCCAGCAGCCGACTTGGGACAGATAGCAATCAGCCCCAGCATTTT.

The rearrangement links TRBV18 to TRBJ1-2; a possible D gene is TRBD1 (5 bases). Looked up from germline, CDR1 is KGHSH and CDR2 is LQKENI. The CDR3 consists of 13 residues. The V end was cut by 3 bases, the J end by 8 bases, with 13 bases between. For the CDR3, the DNA is TGTGCCAGCTCACCTCGGGGGTTTGAGGGCTACACCTTC. Translation gives CASSPRGFEGYTF.

The chain employs TRBV5-4 and TRBJ2-1; TRBD2 is a possible D gene (5 bases). The germline V gene has CDR1 SGHNT and CDR2 YYREEE (reference sequence). This CDR3 is built from 15 residues. The V end was cut by 1 base, the J end by 2 bases, with 10 bases between. CDR3 in amino acids: CASSLTAAAYNEQFF. The CDR3 bases are TGTGCCAGCAGCTTGACTGCAGCGGCCTACAATGAGCAGTTCTTC.

This chain uses TRBV4-3 with TRBJ2-5; D is uncertain. The length of the CDR3 is 15 residues. CDR1 LGHNA and CDR2 YSLEER come from the germline V gene. V lost 0 bases to trimming and J lost 2 bases, with 10 bases between them. The CDR3 DNA reads as TGCGCCAGCAGCCAAGACCGGGTCGGACAAGAGACCCAGTACTTC. Its protein is CASSQDRVGQETQYF.

V is TRBV24-1 and J is TRBJ2-1; a possible D gene is TRBD2 (6 bases). The length of the CDR3 is 14 residues. Germline values: CDR1 KGHDR, CDR2 SFDVKD. The V end was cut by 1 base, the J end by 4 bases, with 7 bases between. The CDR3 here is CATSDLRGYNEQFF. In nucleotides, the CDR3 is TGTGCCACCAGTGATTTACGGGGGTACAATGAGCAGTTCTTC.

This chain links TRBV13 with TRBJ1-3; no reliable D call. The CDR3 totals 15 residues. The V and J ends lost 4 bases and 0 bases respectively, with 10 bases between them. Per germline, CDR1 PRHDT and CDR2 FYEKMQ (reference sequence). CDR3 in amino acids: CASSWTGFSGNTIYF. The CDR3 nucleotides read TGTGCCAGCAGCTGGACGGGGTTCTCTGGAAACACCATATATTTT. The whole variable domain, filled in from reference TRBV13 and TRBJ1-3, reads AAGVIQSPRHLIKEKRETATLKCYPIPRHDTVYWYQQGPGQDPQFLISFYEKMQSDKGSIPDRFSAQQFSDYHSELNMSSLELGDSALYFCASSWTGFSGNTIYFGEGSWLTVV.

The chain combines TRBV6-5 with TRBJ2-3, with 7 bases aligning to TRBD2. Germline V gene sequence: CDR1 MNHEY, CDR2 SVGAGI. V gave up 8 bases and J gave up 4 bases; unmatched junction bases: 0. This CDR3 has 11 residues. CDR3 nucleotides: TGTGCCAGCGGGGGGGCAGATACGCAGTATTTT. Residues: CASGGADTQYF.

This clone was observed a few times. V usage is TRBV27 and J usage is TRBJ2-1; 8 bases map to TRBD2. The CDR3 has 13 amino acids. V was pared by 2 bases and J by 6 bases, with 0 bases of the junction left unmatched. CDR1 and CDR2 (germline): MNHEY, SMNVEV (reference sequence). CDR3: CASSLAGGNEQFF. CDR3 DNA: TGTGCCAGCAGTTTAGCGGGGGGCAATGAGCAGTTCTTC.

The chain employs TRBV4-3 and TRBJ1-2; 7 bases are a match to TRBD1. In germline, CDR1 is LGHNA, CDR2 YSLEER. The V segment lost 4 bases and the J segment 5 bases; nucleotides outside the gene matches: 7. The CDR3 totals 14 residues. CDR3 DNA sequence: TGCGCCAGCAGCCTTAGACAGGGACGGTATGGCTACACCTTC. Its protein is CASSLRQGRYGYTF.

J is TRBJ2-1 and V is TRBV27, with 13 nucleotides matching TRBD2. CDR3 length equals 16 residues. CDR1 and CDR2 from the germline V gene are MNHEY and SMNVEV (reference sequence). With 2 bases clipped from V and 7 bases from J, the junction kept 5 bases outside the gene matches. CDR3 bases: TGTGCCAGCAGTTTACTACTAGCGGGGGGGGGTAATGAGCAGTTCTTC. This gives the protein CASSLLLAGGGNEQFF.

The chain uses TRBV23-1 and TRBJ1-6; D is possibly TRBD1 (6 bases). TRBV23-1 qualifies as an ORF whose function is uncertain. V was shortened by 4 bases and J by 7 bases, with 11 bases between the two germline ends. The CDR3 is 14 amino acids. CDR3 sequence: CASSRVGQNSPLHF. CDR3 DNA sequence: TGCGCCAGCAGTCGCGTCGGACAGAATTCACCCCTCCACTTT.

V is TRBV28 and J is TRBJ2-5, with D perhaps TRBD2 (7 bases). V was shortened by 8 bases and J by 5 bases, with 15 bases between the two germline ends. CDR1 and CDR2 from the germline V gene are MDHEN and SYDVKM. This CDR3 is 13 amino acids long. The CDR3 coding sequence is TGTGCCAGCGCGGACGGGGGGCGGGAGACCCAGTACTTC. Protein: CASADGGRETQYF.

V usage is TRBV12-3 or TRBV12-4 and J usage is TRBJ1-2, with D uncertain. Trimming removed 2 bases at V and 6 bases at J, with 10 bases between. The CDR3 length is 13 residues. CDR3 coding DNA: TGTGCCAGCAGTTTAAGAGGATATGATGGCTACACCTTC. Translating it yields CASSLRGYDGYTF.

This clone was recorded only once. The rearrangement joins TRBV28 to TRBJ2-7; the match to TRBD2 covers 8 bases. V shed 7 bases and J 1 base; nucleotides not matched to a gene: 6. The CDR3 totals 14 residues. CDR1 and CDR2 (germline): MDHEN, SYDVKM. As DNA, the CDR3 is TGTGCCAGCACTCTGGGCGGGGGGTCCTACGAGCAGTACTTC. It yields the protein CASTLGGGSYEQYF.

The chain has TRBV28 and TRBJ2-3; tentatively, D is TRBD1 (5 bases). Between the trimmed V and J ends, which lost 3 bases and 8 bases, there was a span of 15 bases. Germline V gene sequence: CDR1 MDHEN, CDR2 SYDVKM. The CDR3 is 14 residues long. CDR3 DNA: TGTGCCAGCAGTTTGTGGGGCTCCCGTGGTACGCAGTATTTT. Residues: CASSLWGSRGTQYF.

V usage is TRBV6-2 or TRBV6-3 and J usage is TRBJ2-7; perhaps TRBD1 as D (6 bases). The CDR3 totals 12 residues. The germline V and J ends were trimmed by 6 bases and 3 bases, with 9 bases remaining between them. Per the germline V gene, CDR1 is MNHEY and CDR2 is SVGEGT. CDR3 DNA sequence: TGTGCCAGCAGCCTGACAGGCTACGAGCAGTACTTC. Protein product: CASSLTGYEQYF.

The rearrangement links TRBV7-9 to TRBJ1-6; 9 bases agree with TRBD1. The V segment lost 2 bases and the J segment 6 bases; nucleotides outside the gene matches: 2. This CDR3 spans 15 amino acids. CDR1 is SEHNR, CDR2 FQNEAQ, per germline (reference sequence). The CDR3: CASSLRQGGNSPLHF. The CDR3 region has the DNA TGTGCCAGCAGCTTAAGACAGGGGGGTAATTCACCCCTCCACTTT.

The chain employs TRBV4-3 and TRBJ2-3, with 10 bases identical to TRBD2. CDR3 length equals 15 residues. Trimming took 5 bases from V and 7 from J; bases not matched to a gene: 9. The germline CDR1 and CDR2 sequences are LGHNA and YSLEER. CDR3 residues: CASSAPLAGVNTQYF. The CDR3 nucleotides are TGCGCCAGCAGCGCTCCGCTAGCGGGGGTAAATACGCAGTATTTT.